This T cell receptor (beta chain) was identified during a study of blood T cell repertoires in COVID-19. Study-level background: COVID-19 samples from acute and convalescent phases originated in the United States, Italy and Spain.

Germline assignment: CDR1 LGHNA and CDR2 YNFKEQ. V dropped 5 bases and J dropped 6; count of bases not matched to a gene: 6. The CDR3 runs to 14 residues. Repertoires were generated with immunoSEQ multiplex PCR, while TCRdb's copy carries only in-frame clones and drops some. The sample contains about half a million clones, over 75% of which appear only once. The V and J genes are TRBV4-2 and TRBJ2-2; 7 nucleotides match TRBD1. This receptor was identified in a human donor in a cohort sampled during active COVID-19. The sample taken for sequencing was peripheral blood. CDR3 protein: CASSGQGVSGELFF. The CDR3 nucleotides read TGTGCCAGCAGCGGGCAGGGGGTGTCCGGGGAGCTGTTTTTT.